One sample yielded the 16 T cell receptor beta chains listed below, sequenced in a study of T-cell memory formation after mild COVID-19. MiXCR, run by TCRdb on the 5' RACE reads, gives a single entry per CDR3 protein. The sample has 450,000 or so distinct CDR3 sequences, around 20% seen once. The sample taken for sequencing was PBMCs or a T cell subset sorted from them (not recorded which). Source of these receptors: an adult woman who had mild COVID-19 (a few samples of this study predate the infection). Cell type and time point are not known.

Only a few counts were recorded for this clonotype. V gene TRBV29-1 combines with J gene TRBJ1-2; D ambiguous. Germline loops: CDR1 SQVTM, CDR2 ANQGSEA. Trimming pared 7 bases from V and 6 bases from J, leaving 12 bases between. CDR3 length equals 11 residues. The CDR3, as DNA: TGCAGCGCATCAGGAGGGAATGGCTACACCTTC. Amino acid sequence: CSASGGNGYTF.

The chain recombines TRBV19 with TRBJ1-4, with TRBD1 matching 7 bases. J lost 3 bases, V lost 4 bases, and 5 bases had no gene match. Germline loops: CDR1 LNHDA, CDR2 SQIVND (reference sequence). The CDR3 has 15 amino acids. In nucleotides, the CDR3 is TGTGCCAGTAGTACCCCCGGGACAGCTAATGAAAAACTGTTTTTT. Residues: CASSTPGTANEKLFF.

The CDR3 loop is CASSQQGLHYGYTF. The CDR3 DNA sequence: TGTGCCAGCAGTCAGCAAGGACTTCACTATGGCTACACCTTC. V usage is TRBV7-3 and J usage is TRBJ1-2, with unresolved D. Trimming cost V 6 bases and J 3 bases, with 14 bases left between them. Germline CDR1 and CDR2: SGHTA and FQGTGA. The length of the CDR3 is 14 residues.

This clonotype was detected only a few times. The chain uses TRBV12-3 or TRBV12-4 and TRBJ1-1; possibly TRBD1 for D (5 bases). The CDR3 covers 16 residues. The germline V and J ends were trimmed by 3 bases and 1 base, with 15 bases remaining between them. CDR3 nucleotide sequence: TGTGCCAGCAGTTTGGCGACGGGGGTTGGGAACACTGAAGCTTTCTTT. Translation: CASSLATGVGNTEAFF.

This clonotype was seen a few times. The CDR3 loop reads CASSLFQRGHPYNEQFF. The CDR3 DNA is TGTGCCAGCAGCTTATTTCAGCGGGGGCACCCCTACAATGAGCAGTTCTTC. The chain recombines TRBV11-2 with TRBJ2-1; 8 bases line up with TRBD2. The trim removed 2 bases at V and 2 bases at J, leaving 8 bases unmatched. Germline CDR1 is SGHAT and CDR2 is FQNNGV. The CDR3 length is 17 residues. Combining the CDR3 with reference TRBV11-2 and TRBJ2-1 gives the whole variable domain EAGVAQSPRYKIIEKRQSVAFWCNPISGHATLYWYQQILGQGPKLLIQFQNNGVVDDSQLPKDRFSAERLKGVDSTLKIQPAKLEDSAVYLCASSLFQRGHPYNEQFFGPGTRLTVL.

This clonotype was counted between two and nine times. The V call is TRBV6-2 or TRBV6-3, the J call TRBJ2-7; a weak D match, TRBD1 (5 bases). This CDR3 region has 15 residues. Germline V lookup: CDR1 MNHEY, CDR2 SVGEGT. With 7 bases removed from V and 5 bases from J, the gap between germline ends came to 21 bases. CDR3 sequence (DNA): TGTGCCAGCAAGATCAGAACAGGCCAGAAGGACGAGCAGTACTTC. Protein sequence: CASKIRTGQKDEQYF.

This rearrangement joins TRBV6-2 or TRBV6-3 to TRBJ2-7; TRBD2 matches at 12 bases. Unmatched junction bases numbered 5, after V lost 10 bases and J lost 4 bases. Germline V CDR1 and CDR2: MNHEY, SVGEGT. This CDR3 comprises 13 residues. CDR3 protein: CAIRTSGKYEQYF. The DNA for the CDR3 is TGTGCCATCAGGACTAGCGGGAAGTACGAGCAGTACTTC.

The rearrangement joins TRBV27 to TRBJ2-5; 15 nucleotides match TRBD2. CDR1 is MNHEY, CDR2 SMNVEV, per germline (reference sequence). The CDR3 runs to 16 residues. V gave up 6 bases and J gave up 5 bases; unmatched junction bases: 7. CDR3 sequence: CASSGTSGRSWETQYF. For the CDR3, the DNA is TGTGCCAGCAGCGGGACTAGCGGGAGGTCATGGGAGACCCAGTACTTC.

This chain uses TRBV5-1 with TRBJ1-2; 7 positions match TRBD1. In germline, CDR1 is SGHRS, CDR2 YFSETQ. The CDR3 extends over 15 amino acids. V shed 0 bases and J 2 bases; nucleotides not matched to a gene: 4. CDR3 loop: CASSLAGQPNYGYTF. CDR3 coding DNA: TGCGCCAGCAGCTTGGCGGGACAGCCCAACTATGGCTACACCTTC.

The CDR3 region is CSARRGKSYEQYF. In DNA, the CDR3 is TGCAGTGCTAGGAGGGGCAAGTCCTACGAGCAGTACTTC. The chain combines TRBV20-1 with TRBJ2-7, with D tentatively TRBD1 or TRBD2 (5 bases each). Germline values: CDR1 DFQATT, CDR2 SNEGSKA (reference sequence). V lost 3 bases to trimming and J lost 1 base, with 10 bases between them. The CDR3 sequence is 13 residues long.

CDR3 sequence reads: CASSFRTGLYEQYF. The CDR3 DNA reads as TGTGCCAGCAGTTTTCGGACAGGATTGTACGAGCAGTACTTC. This rearrangement joins TRBV12-3 or TRBV12-4 to TRBJ2-7; 7 bases are a match to TRBD1. The CDR3 totals 14 residues. Trimming took 3 bases from V and 4 from J; bases not matched to a gene: 6.

J is TRBJ2-3 and V is TRBV5-1, with a possible D match to TRBD2 (5 bases). This CDR3 is 14 amino acids long. Trimming removed 4 bases from V and 4 bases from J, with 13 bases in between. Germline CDR1 SGHRS, CDR2 YFSETQ. As DNA, the CDR3 is TGCGCCAGCAGCCTAGGAGGACCCCCAGATACGCAGTATTTT. Its protein is CASSLGGPPDTQYF.

This clonotype was observed a handful of times. This sequence joins TRBV24-1 and TRBJ2-4; D unresolved. CDR1 and CDR2 from the germline V gene are KGHDR and SFDVKD. Trimming stripped 4 bases from V and 8 bases from J, with 14 bases between. The CDR3 has 14 amino acids. The DNA of the CDR3 is TGTGCCACCAGTGACTTAGTACCTGGGGACATTCAGTACTTC. Encoded protein: CATSDLVPGDIQYF.

The table lists this clonotype with a few counts. The chain couples TRBV4-1 to TRBJ1-1; D gene ambiguous. The CDR3 runs to 15 residues. CDR1 MGHRA and CDR2 YSYEKL come from the germline V gene. V was cut by 0 bases and J by 5 bases, with 13 bases left in between. The CDR3 spells CASSQELLGRTEAFF. CDR3 coding DNA: TGCGCCAGCAGCCAAGAGTTGCTTGGGAGGACTGAAGCTTTCTTT.

This clonotype turned up a few times. Mismatch with germline at one junction end may stem from a read error. This chain links TRBV12-3 or TRBV12-4 with TRBJ2-1; 7 bases agree with TRBD2. This CDR3 has 14 amino acids. CDR3 loop: CAGAASGSHNDQFF. The CDR3 DNA sequence: TGTGCCGGGGCGGCTAGCGGATCCCACAATGATCAGTTCTTC.

This clonotype has only a few counts. This rearrangement joins TRBV12-3 or TRBV12-4 to TRBJ1-5; D is ambiguous. The germline V and J ends were trimmed by 3 bases and 4 bases, with 10 bases remaining between them. CDR3 length: 14 amino acids. The CDR3 loop reads CASSLARTNQPQHF. CDR3 coding DNA: TGTGCCAGCAGTTTGGCCAGGACTAATCAGCCCCAGCATTTT.